A selection of T cell receptor beta chains follows, all from one sample in a study of blood T cell repertoires in COVID-19. TCRdb's table, derived via immunoSEQ multiplex PCR, lists solely in-frame clones and lacks some. This table has approximately 53,000 clones, about 89% appearing once. The sample comprised peripheral blood. The source is a human donor in a cohort sampled during active COVID-19. Both conserved end residues are part of each CDR3. A D gene is named only where the DNA matches it firmly. A row's size may be missing; if present it is once, few, many or a size class.

D gene: TRBD1
clone size: few
J gene: TRBJ1-1
V gene: TRBV5-4
CDR3 protein: CASTPEGTGFREAFF
CDR3 DNA: TGTGCCAGCACCCCCGAGGGGACAGGGTTCAGGGAAGCTTTCTTT

D gene: NA
clone size: NA
J gene: TRBJ2-3
V gene: TRBV5-1
CDR3 protein: CASSNGHTSTDTQYF
CDR3 DNA: TGCGCCAGCAGCAACGGACATACTAGCACAGATACGCAGTATTTT

D gene: TRBD2
clone size: few
J gene: TRBJ2-5
V gene: TRBV3-1/TRBV3-2
CDR3 protein: CASSQGASGTQYF
CDR3 DNA: TGTGCCAGCAGCCAAGGTGCTAGCGGGACCCAGTACTTC

D gene: NA
clone size: NA
J gene: TRBJ2-2
V gene: TRBV7-9
CDR3 protein: CASSTDTGELFF
CDR3 DNA: TGTGCCAGCAGCACGGACACCGGGGAGCTGTTTTTT

D gene: TRBD2
clone size: NA
J gene: TRBJ2-5
V gene: TRBV5-4
CDR3 protein: CASSYTSGGWETQYF
CDR3 DNA: TGTGCCAGCAGCTACACTAGCGGGGGATGGGAGACCCAGTACTTC

D gene: NA
clone size: NA
J gene: TRBJ1-4
V gene: TRBV27
CDR3 protein: CASSVPRGELFF
CDR3 DNA: TGTGCCAGCAGCGTCCCCCGGGGTGAACTGTTTTTT

D gene: TRBD1
clone size: NA
J gene: TRBJ2-2
V gene: TRBV9
CDR3 protein: CASSGGTVYTGELFF
CDR3 DNA: TGTGCCAGCAGCGGTGGGACAGTTTACACCGGGGAGCTGTTTTTT

D gene: TRBD1
clone size: NA
J gene: TRBJ1-6
V gene: TRBV6-6
CDR3 protein: CASSSPDRGNSPLHF
CDR3 DNA: TGTGCCAGCAGTTCGCCAGACAGGGGTAATTCACCCCTCCACTTT

D gene: NA
clone size: NA
J gene: TRBJ2-3
V gene: TRBV6-4
CDR3 protein: CASSEGGTDTQYF
CDR3 DNA: TGTGCCAGCAGTGAGGGCGGCACAGATACGCAGTATTTT

D gene: TRBD2
clone size: once
J gene: TRBJ2-3
V gene: TRBV7-3
CDR3 protein: CASSPTSGGAHGPDTQYF
CDR3 DNA: TGTGCCAGCAGCCCGACTAGCGGGGGGGCGCACGGGCCAGATACGCAGTATTTT

D gene: NA
clone size: NA
J gene: TRBJ1-6
V gene: TRBV5-1
CDR3 protein: CASSPEVLGNSPLHF
CDR3 DNA: TGCGCCAGCAGCCCGGAGGTTCTGGGGAATTCACCCCTCCACTTT

D gene: TRBD1
clone size: NA
J gene: TRBJ1-5
V gene: TRBV12-5
CDR3 protein: CASGFGRAGGRSSNQPQHF
CDR3 DNA: TGTGCTAGTGGCTTTGGGAGGGCAGGGGGCAGGAGTAGCAATCAGCCCCAGCATTTT

D gene: TRBD1
clone size: NA
J gene: TRBJ1-5
V gene: TRBV28
CDR3 protein: CASFRGRQPQHF
CDR3 DNA: TGTGCCAGCTTCAGGGGGCGTCAGCCCCAGCATTTT

D gene: NA
clone size: NA
J gene: TRBJ2-1
V gene: TRBV28
CDR3 protein: CASSYRDNEQFF
CDR3 DNA: TGTGCCAGCAGTTACAGGGACAATGAGCAGTTCTTC